This TCR beta chain stems from a study of CD8 T cells in ankylosing spondylitis. Findings of the study overall: Reportedly, disease-linked clones are significantly enriched in ankylosing spondylitis patients' matched synovial fluid. Seemingly distinctive of ankylosing spondylitis blood was a TCR beta motif formed by eight highly homologous variants. As for the disease-linked clones, they showed a CD8+ phenotype and occurred at relatively low frequencies in peripheral blood.

Libraries for TCR beta were made by quantitative 5'-RACE with molecular barcodes. TCRdb used MiXCR to reprocess the 5' RACE reads, holding one entry per CDR3 protein. This table holds hundreds of thousands of distinct CDR3 sequences, approximately 12% found once. As concerns this clonotype: The antigen is undetermined.

V lost 5 bases and J lost 2; bases outside the gene matches: 12. In germline, CDR1 is DFQATT, CDR2 SNEGSKA (reference sequence). This CDR3 has 15 residues. This clonotype was sampled from a male donor with ankylosing spondylitis. The chain couples TRBV20-1 to TRBJ2-7; 7 nucleotides match TRBD2. Specimen: blood, either unsorted or a sorted T cell fraction (not recorded which). The CDR3 coding sequence is TGCAGTGCTGCCCAGGTGGGGGACTACCCCTACGAGCAGTACTTC. Translation gives CSAAQVGDYPYEQYF.